This T cell receptor beta chain was captured by sequencing in a study of cytomegalovirus exposure and HLA in healthy donors. Study-wide findings and caveats: Associated with cytomegalovirus, according to the listing, were some 150 TCR beta chains. Rarity characterized most TCR sequences, yet some public TCRs appeared in many donors. It was found in a later analysis that first-cohort TCR clusters tended to co-occur in the 90 to 150 validation repertoires.

Using immunoSEQ multiplex PCR, the repertoire was profiled, and TCRdb retains in-frame clones only, with some absent. Of more than 110,000 clones detected, roughly nine tenths appear once; the ten largest clones hold roughly 3%. Regarding this clone: Its antigen is undetermined.

The approximately 130-subject validation cohort, separate from the 666-subject first cohort, included the donors. This CDR3 contains 16 residues. Germline CDR1 SGHAT, CDR2 FQNNGV. Trimming shortened V by 1 base and J by 1 base, and 13 bases separated the two germline ends. The gene calls are TRBV11-2 and TRBJ1-2; D is unresolved. The receptor's source is a man between 18 and 35 years old in good health and CMV-seronegative. The sample comprised PBMCs. This chain's CDR3 is CASSLGVGGVNYGYTF. The CDR3 nucleotides read TGTGCCAGCAGCTTAGGGGTTGGTGGAGTTAACTATGGCTACACCTTC.